This T cell receptor (beta chain) is drawn from a study of CD8 T cells in ankylosing spondylitis. General observations from the study: Among TCR beta sequences, a motif of under ten highly homologous variants appeared characteristic of ankylosing spondylitis blood. Certain motif variants had earlier been reported in reactive arthritis synovial fluid and blood.

Germline-derived CDR1 and CDR2 are SGHRS and YFSETQ. The V segment lost 2 bases and the J segment 3 bases; nucleotides outside the gene matches: 3. CDR3 length: 16 residues. Using quantitative 5'-RACE with molecular barcodes, the authors made TCR beta libraries. In TCRdb, the 5' RACE reads were re-called with MiXCR into one record per CDR3 protein. Seen here are about 340,000 distinct CDR3 sequences, roughly 8% observed once, and the top ten hold less than 15%. This clonotype was picked up a small number of times. Its target is unknown. The J gene is TRBJ2-2, the V gene TRBV5-1; 11 bases map to TRBD2. The receptor was derived from a male donor with ankylosing spondylitis. Sequencing was done on a sample of blood, either unsorted or a sorted T cell fraction (not recorded which). The CDR3 DNA reads TGCGCCAGCAGCTTTAGCGGGAGGGCCGACACCGGGGAGCTGTTTTTT. Translating gives CASSFSGRADTGELFF. The whole variable domain, remainder taken from reference TRBV5-1 and TRBJ2-2, is KAGVTQTPRYLIKTRGQQVTLSCSPISGHRSVSWYQQTPGQGLQFLFEYFSETQRNKGNFPGRFSGRQFSNSRSEMNVSTLELGDSALYLCASSFSGRADTGELFFGEGSRLTVL.